The clone carrying this TCR beta chain is a singleton in its sample. The length of the CDR3 is 16 residues. V lost 1 base and J lost 7, with 14 bases in between. Germline V gene sequence: CDR1 LNHDA, CDR2 SQIVND (reference sequence). The data were taken from a study of siplizumab effects on memory and regulatory T cells. Data came from immunoSEQ multiplex PCR; TCRdb stores just in-frame clones and leaves some out. This sample yields over 95,000 clones, of which just over 90% are seen a single time; approximately 0.17% belongs to the top ten. The chain links TRBV19 to TRBJ1-6, with TRBD1 as a possible D gene (5 bases). The sequence came from a human donor in good health. Input material: non-Treg CD4+ T cells sorted from blood. The CDR3 here is CASSIGSTALNSPLHF. The CDR3 nucleotides are TGTGCCAGTAGTATAGGATCGACAGCTTTAAATTCACCCCTCCACTTT.